This T cell receptor beta chain was obtained from a study of T-cell memory formation after mild COVID-19. In the study overall: In these data, TCR clusters were largely donor specific.

Germline CDR1 reads SGHRS; CDR2 reads YFSETQ. The germline V and J ends were trimmed by 4 bases and 0 bases, with 15 bases remaining between them. CDR3 length equals 16 residues. This clonotype was found many times. TCR alpha and TCR beta cDNA libraries carrying sample barcodes and UMIs were produced by 5'RACE using constant-segment primers. TCRdb called the 5' RACE reads again in MiXCR, with one record for every CDR3 protein. The sample has 450,000 to 700,000 distinct CDR3 sequences, about a sixth seen once. The TCR was taken from an adult woman who had mild COVID-19 (a few samples of this study predate the infection). Cell type and time point are not known. The sequenced sample was PBMCs or a T cell subset sorted from them (not recorded which). The chain employs TRBV5-1 and TRBJ2-3; no clear D gene. This chain's CDR3 is CASSLQTAPSTDTQYF. CDR3 DNA sequence: TGCGCCAGCAGCCTACAAACGGCACCTAGCACAGATACGCAGTATTTT. The full variable domain, in which reference TRBV5-1 and TRBJ2-3 provide the parts outside the CDR3, is KAGVTQTPRYLIKTRGQQVTLSCSPISGHRSVSWYQQTPGQGLQFLFEYFSETQRNKGNFPGRFSGRQFSNSRSEMNVSTLELGDSALYLCASSLQTAPSTDTQYFGPGTRLTVL.